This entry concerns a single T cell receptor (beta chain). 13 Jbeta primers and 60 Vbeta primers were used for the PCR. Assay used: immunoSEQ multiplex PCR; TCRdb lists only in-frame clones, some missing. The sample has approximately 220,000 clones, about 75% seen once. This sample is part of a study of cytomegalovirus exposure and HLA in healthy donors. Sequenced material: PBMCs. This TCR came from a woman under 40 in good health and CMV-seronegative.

This CDR3 is CAISDISGNTIYF. Written as DNA, the CDR3 is TGTGCCATCAGTGACATCTCTGGAAACACCATATATTTT. V and J are TRBV10-3 and TRBJ1-3; the D is unclear. The CDR3 totals 13 residues. V lost 3 bases and J 0 bases, leaving 3 bases between the germline ends. Germline values: CDR1 ENHRY, CDR2 SYGVKD.